The clone carrying this T cell receptor beta chain came up a few times. Its specificity is not known. The sample comes from a study of T cells after yellow fever vaccination. General study findings and limits: Subsequent booster samples again held most clones from primary vaccination (nearly 98% CD4, just under 90% CD8). Weaker in magnitude, the secondary response showed a faster peak on day 5 versus 15. The appearance of a small share of clonotypes in both CD4 and CD8 compartments was observed.

Germline V lookup: CDR1 MGHRA, CDR2 YSYEKL. CDR3 length: 16 residues. V lost 0 bases, J lost 4 bases, and 8 bases stayed unmatched. They built TCR cDNA with 5'RACE template switching, a step that put in a universal primer site and UMIs. TCRdb reprocessed the 5' RACE reads with MiXCR, giving one entry per CDR3 protein. The sample consists of some 150,000 distinct CDR3 sequences, approximately 9.7% of them appearing once. J is TRBJ2-7 and V is TRBV4-1; 8 bases align to TRBD2. Sample: CD8+ T cells sorted from PBMCs, taken 45 days after the yellow fever booster vaccination. The origin of this receptor is a man aged 18 to 30 who received the YFV17D yellow fever vaccine. The DNA of the CDR3 is TGCGCCAGCAGCCAAGAAGGTTCAATAGCGGGGTACGAGCAGTACTTC. This gives the protein CASSQEGSIAGYEQYF.